The 5 T cell receptor beta chains below were found in one sample sequenced in a study of blood T cell repertoires in COVID-19. Profiled with immunoSEQ multiplex PCR; TCRdb holds only in-frame clones, not every one. The sample has approximately 250,000 clones; 85% are singletons. Sequencing was performed on peripheral blood. The receptors here all came from a man between 35 and 55 years old with acute or convalescent COVID-19.

The V gene is TRBV25-1, the J gene TRBJ1-1, with D hard to call. The germline V gene encodes CDR1 MGHDK and CDR2 SYGVNS. Trimming stripped 5 bases from V and 2 bases from J, with 9 bases between. The CDR3 covers 13 residues. CDR3 protein: CASSTKLNTEAFF. DNA of the CDR3: TGTGCCAGCAGTACCAAACTAAACACTGAAGCTTTCTTT.

V gene TRBV2 combines with J gene TRBJ1-2; 8 bases match TRBD1. The CDR3 extends over 14 amino acids. The V gene's germline CDR1 is SNHLY and CDR2 FYNNEI. The ends lost 6 bases at V and 4 bases at J; junction bases unmatched: 7. The CDR3 DNA is TGTGCCAGCAGGCAAGACAGGGGTATCTATGGCTACACCTTC. Protein sequence: CASRQDRGIYGYTF.

This chain connects TRBV3-1 (or the pseudogene TRBV3-2) to TRBJ2-2, with D maybe TRBD2 (5 bases). CDR1 and CDR2 (germline): LGHDT, YNNKEL (reference sequence). The CDR3 covers 18 residues. V lost 0 bases and J 0 bases, leaving 14 bases between the germline ends. The CDR3 protein is CASSQDPGLGTNTGELFF. As DNA, the CDR3 is TGTGCCAGCAGCCAAGATCCCGGACTGGGAACGAACACCGGGGAGCTGTTTTTT.

The chain has TRBV2 and TRBJ1-2; TRBD1 matches at 7 bases. Unmatched junction bases numbered 4, after V lost 5 bases and J lost 4 bases. CDR3 length: 13 residues. Germline loops: CDR1 SNHLY, CDR2 FYNNEI. In nucleotides, the CDR3 is TGTGCCAGCAGTTCGACAGGGTTCTATGGCTACACCTTC. Residues: CASSSTGFYGYTF. The variable domain in full, completed from reference TRBV2 and TRBJ1-2, reads EPEVTQTPSHQVTQMGQEVILRCVPISNHLYFYWYRQILGQKVEFLVSFYNNEISEKSEIFDDQFSVERPDGSNFTLKIRSTKLEDSAMYFCASSSTGFYGYTFGSGTRLTVV.

This chain connects TRBV15 to TRBJ1-2; tentatively, D is TRBD1 (6 bases). This CDR3 comprises 14 residues. CDR1 and CDR2 from the germline V gene are LNHNV and YYDKDF (reference sequence). The V gene lost 4 bases and the J gene lost 8 bases, with 17 bases spanning the gap. CDR3 nucleotide sequence: TGTGCCACCAGCAATAGGGAGCAGGGGAACGGCTACACCTTC. This encodes CATSNREQGNGYTF.